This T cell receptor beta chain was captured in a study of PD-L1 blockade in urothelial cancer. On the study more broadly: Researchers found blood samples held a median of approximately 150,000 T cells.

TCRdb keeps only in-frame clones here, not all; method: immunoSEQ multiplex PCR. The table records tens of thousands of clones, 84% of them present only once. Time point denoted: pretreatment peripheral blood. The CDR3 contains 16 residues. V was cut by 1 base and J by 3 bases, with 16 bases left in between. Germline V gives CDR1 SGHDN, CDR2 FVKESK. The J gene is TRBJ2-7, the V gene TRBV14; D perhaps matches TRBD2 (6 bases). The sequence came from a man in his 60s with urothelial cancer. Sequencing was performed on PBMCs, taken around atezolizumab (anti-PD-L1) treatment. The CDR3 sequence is CASSQVPGDFSYEQYF. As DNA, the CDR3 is TGTGCCAGCAGCCAAGTGCCGGGGGACTTTAGCTACGAGCAGTACTTC.